This TCR beta chain was captured in a study of human CD8 memory T cell subsets. Study results and caveats: Diversity was similarly high in stem-like memory and precursor exhausted T cells, which was not the case for effector memory cells.

This CDR3 is 13 amino acids long. In germline, CDR1 is MNHNY, CDR2 SVGAGI (reference sequence). UMI-labeled 5' RACE was used, and it produced the TCR beta libraries. Per the original data handling: Whichever TCR beta library was examined, it held between roughly 2,800 and 18,000 functional CDR3 beta clonotypes. TCRdb re-called the 5' RACE reads and catalogs CDR3 proteins one per entry, DNA excluded. These V and J calls originate from TCRdb's pipeline instead of the authors' own analysis. The sample data list roughly 17,000 distinct CDR3 sequences. As concerns this clonotype: Its cognate antigen is unknown.

CD8+ T cells were isolated by negative magnetic selection. The J gene is TRBJ2-1, the V gene TRBV6-6. This clonotype was sampled from a human donor in good health. Source material: CD8+ T cells from PBMCs. The chain's CDR3 is CASTREWNNEQFF.